The 8 T cell receptor beta chains listed next were all sequenced from one sample in a study of blood T cell repertoires in COVID-19. Sequencing was performed with immunoSEQ multiplex PCR; in TCRdb, only in-frame clones are kept and a portion is missing. The profile shows about 62,000 clones, approximately 70% of them singletons. Sequencing was performed on PBMCs or T cells enriched from blood (not recorded which). The receptors were gathered from a woman aged 60 to 75 who had been exposed to COVID-19.

The sample holds many counts of this clone. The CDR3 DNA reads as TGTGCCAGCAGTTCTTCACAGGCGGACGGCAATCAGCCCCAGCATTTT. It yields the protein CASSSSQADGNQPQHF. The chain combines TRBV28 with TRBJ1-5; a weak D match, TRBD1 (5 bases). The CDR3 totals 16 residues. Trimming removed 4 bases from V and 2 bases from J, with 15 bases in between. CDR1 MDHEN and CDR2 SYDVKM come from the germline V gene.

The CDR3 DNA follows: TGTGCCACCAGTGATTTCGCGGGGGGGCACCGTGATACGCAGTATTTT. Its protein is CATSDFAGGHRDTQYF. The chain joins TRBV24-1 to TRBJ2-3, with 9 bases matching TRBD2. The CDR3 is made up of 16 amino acids. Germline CDR1 KGHDR, CDR2 SFDVKD. V was pared by 1 base and J by 6 bases, with 7 bases of the junction left unmatched.

V gene TRBV19 combines with J gene TRBJ1-2, with 10 bases matching TRBD1. The CDR3 has 17 residues. CDR1 LNHDA and CDR2 SQIVND come from the germline V gene (reference sequence). With 0 bases clipped from V and 6 bases from J, the junction kept 10 bases outside the gene matches. CDR3: CASSIDGSGTGAHGYTF. The CDR3 DNA follows: TGTGCCAGTAGTATAGACGGATCCGGGACAGGGGCCCATGGCTACACCTTC.

The chain has TRBV7-2 and TRBJ1-6; D not resolved. CDR3 size: 14 residues. Germline CDR1 SGHTA, CDR2 FQGNSA. Trimming pared 3 bases from V and 2 bases from J, leaving 5 bases between. The CDR3 region is CASSLGPYNSPLHF. CDR3 bases: TGTGCCAGCAGCTTGGGCCCCTATAATTCACCCCTCCACTTT.

V usage is TRBV11-3 and J usage is TRBJ2-3, with TRBD1 matching over 7 bases. The ends lost 4 bases at V and 4 bases at J; junction bases unmatched: 2. Germline CDR1 and CDR2: SGHNT and YENEEA. The CDR3 consists of 13 residues. Here the CDR3 reads CASSSQGADTQYF. CDR3 coding DNA: TGTGCCAGCAGCTCCCAGGGGGCAGATACGCAGTATTTT.

This chain connects TRBV28 to TRBJ2-7; 12 nucleotides align to TRBD1. The germline gives CDR1 MDHEN, CDR2 SYDVKM. With V trimmed by 8 bases and J by 4 bases, 6 bases remained unmatched. This CDR3 spans 14 amino acids. The CDR3 is CASGGTGGRYEQYF. The CDR3 DNA is TGTGCCAGCGGCGGGACAGGGGGCCGATACGAGCAGTACTTC.

There are a few counts of this clone. J is TRBJ1-1 and V is TRBV15, with D unresolved. Trimming took off 0 bases at V and 6 bases at J, with 8 bases between the two ends. Germline V gene data show CDR1 as LNHNV and CDR2 as YYDKDF (reference sequence). This CDR3 region has 13 residues. This CDR3 reads CATSRDRGPEAFF. CDR3 nucleotide sequence: TGTGCCACCAGCAGAGATCGCGGCCCTGAAGCTTTCTTT.

A few counts support this clone. The genes are TRBV28 and TRBJ2-7, with D uncertain. Deletions cut 5 bases from V and 2 bases from J, with 7 bases between. CDR3 size: 12 residues. Looked up from germline, CDR1 is MDHEN and CDR2 is SYDVKM. In DNA form, the CDR3 reads TGTGCCAGCAGTCTCCCGGCCTACGAGCAGTACTTC. As protein: CASSLPAYEQYF.